These 8 T cell receptor beta chains were all obtained from the same sample, sequenced in a study of preoperative IRX-2 immunotherapy in early breast cancer. This table comes from immunoSEQ multiplex PCR, and its TCRdb copy is limited to in-frame clones, with some not included. The sample has about 19,000 clones, roughly 80% seen once; the top ten hold 1% to 1.5%. Specified treatment: preoperative locoregional IRX-2 cytokine immunotherapy. Specimen: lymph node tissue, collected after IRX-2 immunotherapy. The receptors stem from a human donor with breast cancer.

V usage is TRBV12-5 and J usage is TRBJ2-3; 9 bases are shared with TRBD2. The CDR3 extends over 13 amino acids. Germline loops: CDR1 LGHNT, CDR2 FRNRAP. In nucleotides, the CDR3 is TGTGCCAGCGGAGCGGGAGGAACAGATACGCAGTATTTT. It encodes CASGAGGTDTQYF.

This rearrangement joins TRBV6-8 to TRBJ1-5; D remains unclear. The length of the CDR3 is 14 residues. V lost 6 bases and J 1 base, leaving 10 bases between the germline ends. CDR1 MNHGY and CDR2 SAAAGT come from the germline V gene. CDR3: CASSQRQSNQPQHF. The CDR3 nucleotides are TGTGCCAGCAGCCAACGACAAAGCAATCAGCCCCAGCATTTT.

This clone appeared once. The CDR3 is CASSDRGPAVNTEAFF. CDR3 bases: TGCGCCAGCAGTGACCGAGGTCCCGCAGTGAACACTGAAGCTTTCTTT. V usage is TRBV10-2 and J usage is TRBJ1-1; D ambiguous. CDR1 is WSHSY and CDR2 is SAAADI in the germline V gene. This CDR3 is 16 amino acids long. V lost 3 bases to trimming and J lost 0 bases, with 14 bases between them.

J is TRBJ1-4 and V is TRBV11-3, with D uncertain. CDR1 and CDR2 from the germline V gene are SGHNT and YENEEA. Trimming removed 5 bases from V and 3 bases from J, with 19 bases in between. The CDR3 sequence is 17 residues long. The CDR3 DNA sequence: TGTGCCAGCAGCCCCCCCCGCACCCAAGGATCTAATGAAAAACTGTTTTTT. This translates into CASSPPRTQGSNEKLFF.

The sample holds a few counts of this clone. V and J are TRBV15 and TRBJ2-4; 12 bases agree with TRBD1. The CDR3 extends over 15 amino acids. The ends lost 3 bases at V and 7 bases at J; junction bases unmatched: 4. CDR1 is LNHNV and CDR2 is YYDKDF in the germline V gene (reference sequence). CDR3 in amino acids: CATSSGTGGANIQYF. CDR3 DNA sequence: TGTGCCACCAGCAGCGGGACAGGGGGCGCGAACATTCAGTACTTC.

The V call is TRBV5-1, the J call TRBJ1-3; TRBD1 matches at 9 bases. CDR3 size: 15 residues. In germline, CDR1 is SGHRS, CDR2 YFSETQ. Trimming at V came to 3 bases and at J to 2 bases, leaving 3 bases not matched to a gene. The CDR3 protein is CASSWGQGTGNTIYF. In nucleotides, the CDR3 is TGCGCCAGCAGCTGGGGACAGGGCACTGGAAACACCATATATTTT. Together with reference TRBV5-1 and TRBJ1-3, the CDR3 gives the full variable domain: KAGVTQTPRYLIKTRGQQVTLSCSPISGHRSVSWYQQTPGQGLQFLFEYFSETQRNKGNFPGRFSGRQFSNSRSEMNVSTLELGDSALYLCASSWGQGTGNTIYFGEGSWLTVV.

This clone was picked up a small number of times. The identical CDR3 is also encoded by other nucleotide sequences in the sample. This rearrangement joins TRBV18 to TRBJ1-5, with a possible D match to TRBD1 (5 bases). V shed 6 bases and J shed 7 bases, with 13 bases lying between them. The CDR3 contains 13 residues. Per germline, CDR1 KGHSH and CDR2 LQKENI. CDR3: CASSPGRDQPQHF. CDR3 coding DNA: TGTGCCAGCTCCCCAGGGAGGGACCAGCCCCAGCATTTT.

The chain links TRBV30 to TRBJ2-5; D remains ambiguous. Trimming left V 5 bases short and J 3 bases short, with 10 bases between. The CDR3 covers 12 residues. The germline CDR1 and CDR2 sequences are GTSNPN and SVGIG (reference sequence). In DNA, the CDR3 is TGTGCCTGGGGCCTAACGGAAGAGACCCAGTACTTC. Its translation is CAWGLTEETQYF.